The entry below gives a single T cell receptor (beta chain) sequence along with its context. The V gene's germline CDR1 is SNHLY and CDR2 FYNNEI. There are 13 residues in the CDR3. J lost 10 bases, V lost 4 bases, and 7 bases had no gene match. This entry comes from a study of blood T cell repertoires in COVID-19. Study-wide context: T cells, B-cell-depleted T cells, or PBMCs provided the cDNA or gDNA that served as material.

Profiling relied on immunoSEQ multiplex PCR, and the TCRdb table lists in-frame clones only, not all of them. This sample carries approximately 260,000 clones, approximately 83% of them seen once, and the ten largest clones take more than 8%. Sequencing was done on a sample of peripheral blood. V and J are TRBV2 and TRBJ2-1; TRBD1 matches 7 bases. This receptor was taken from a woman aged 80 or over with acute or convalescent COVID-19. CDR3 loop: CASSGSRQGEQFF. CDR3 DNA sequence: TGTGCCAGCAGTGGGAGCCGACAGGGAGAGCAGTTCTTC.